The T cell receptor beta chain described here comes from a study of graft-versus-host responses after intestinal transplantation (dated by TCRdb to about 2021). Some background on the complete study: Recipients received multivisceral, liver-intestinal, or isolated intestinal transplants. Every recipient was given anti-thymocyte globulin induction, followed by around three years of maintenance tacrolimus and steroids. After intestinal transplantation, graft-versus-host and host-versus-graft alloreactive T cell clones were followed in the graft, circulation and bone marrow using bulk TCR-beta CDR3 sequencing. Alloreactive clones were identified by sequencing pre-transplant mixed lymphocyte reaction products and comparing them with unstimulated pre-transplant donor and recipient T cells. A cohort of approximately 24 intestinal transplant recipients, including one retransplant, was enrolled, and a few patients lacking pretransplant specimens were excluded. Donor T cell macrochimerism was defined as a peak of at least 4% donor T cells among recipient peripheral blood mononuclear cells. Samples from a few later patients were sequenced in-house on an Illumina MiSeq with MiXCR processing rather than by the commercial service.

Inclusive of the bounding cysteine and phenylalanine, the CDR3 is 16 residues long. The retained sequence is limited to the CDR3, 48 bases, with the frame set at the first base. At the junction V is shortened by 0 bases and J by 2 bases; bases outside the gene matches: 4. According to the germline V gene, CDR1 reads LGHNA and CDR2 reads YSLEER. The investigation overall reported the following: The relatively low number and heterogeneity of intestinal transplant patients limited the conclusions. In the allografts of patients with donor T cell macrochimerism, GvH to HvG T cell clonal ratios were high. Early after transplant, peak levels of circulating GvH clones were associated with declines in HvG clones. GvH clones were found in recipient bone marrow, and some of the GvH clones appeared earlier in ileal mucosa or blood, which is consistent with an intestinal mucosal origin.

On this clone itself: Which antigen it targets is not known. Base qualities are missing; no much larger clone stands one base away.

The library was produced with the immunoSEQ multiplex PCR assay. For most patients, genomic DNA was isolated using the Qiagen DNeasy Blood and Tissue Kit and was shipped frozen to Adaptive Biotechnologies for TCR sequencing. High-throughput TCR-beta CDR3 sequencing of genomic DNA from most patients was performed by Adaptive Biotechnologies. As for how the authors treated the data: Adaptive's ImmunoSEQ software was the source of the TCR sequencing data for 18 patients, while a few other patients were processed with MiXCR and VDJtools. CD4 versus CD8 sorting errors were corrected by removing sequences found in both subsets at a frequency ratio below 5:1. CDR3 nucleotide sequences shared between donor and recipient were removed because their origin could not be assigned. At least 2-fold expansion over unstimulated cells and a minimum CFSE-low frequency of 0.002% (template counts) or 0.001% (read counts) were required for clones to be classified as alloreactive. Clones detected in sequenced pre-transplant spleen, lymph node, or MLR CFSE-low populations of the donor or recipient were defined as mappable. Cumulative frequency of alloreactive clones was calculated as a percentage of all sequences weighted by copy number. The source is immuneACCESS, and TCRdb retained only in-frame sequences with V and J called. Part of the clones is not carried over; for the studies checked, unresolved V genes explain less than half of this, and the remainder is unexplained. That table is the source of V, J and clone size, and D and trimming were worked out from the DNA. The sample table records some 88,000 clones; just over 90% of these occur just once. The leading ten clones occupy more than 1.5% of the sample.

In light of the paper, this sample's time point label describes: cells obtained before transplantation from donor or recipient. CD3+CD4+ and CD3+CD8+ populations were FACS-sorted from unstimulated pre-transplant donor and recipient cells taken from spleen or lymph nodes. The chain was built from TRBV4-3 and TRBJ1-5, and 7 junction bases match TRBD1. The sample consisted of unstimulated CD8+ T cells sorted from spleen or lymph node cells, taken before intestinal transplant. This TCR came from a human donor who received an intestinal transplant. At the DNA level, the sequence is TGCGCCAGCAGCCAAGATTACAGGGGTGGCAATCAGCCCCAGCATTTT. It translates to CASSQDYRGGNQPQHF.